These T cell receptor beta chains were read from a single sample in a study of graft-versus-host responses after intestinal transplantation. Data came from immunoSEQ multiplex PCR; TCRdb stores just in-frame clones and leaves some out. The sample records about 8,000 clones, less than 35% being singletons. Sequencing used alloreactive CD8+ T cells from a mixed lymphocyte reaction culture, obtained before intestinal transplant. The source of these receptors is a human patient who received an intestinal transplant. The CDR3 runs from the conserved cysteine through the conserved F or W.

cdr3_length	v_call	j_call	cdr3_aa
17	TRBV5-4	TRBJ2-3	CASSSLDAGLGLDTQYF
13	TRBV7-9	TRBJ1-1	CASQASWNTEAFF
15	TRBV7-9	TRBJ1-2	CASSLAYVDSNGYTF
15	TRBV7-8	TRBJ2-1	CASSFELAGGNEQFF
12	TRBV27	TRBJ1-2	CASRTPNYGYTF
15	TRBV7-8	TRBJ1-6	CASSLESGDNSPLHF
12	TRBV6-5	TRBJ1-2	CASRTGLYGYTF
11	TRBV2	TRBJ1-2	CASRELYGYTF
16	TRBV9	TRBJ1-3	CASSVFRQGSGNTIYF
16	TRBV2	TRBJ1-5	CASIKDRHYSNQPQHF
17	TRBV10-3	TRBJ2-5	CAISEFPSGTAGETQYF
15	TRBV28	TRBJ1-2	CASSLFKGGGYGYTF
16	TRBV19	TRBJ1-6	CASSMTGTGYFSPLHF
15	TRBV5-4	TRBJ2-2	CASSLERELNGELFF
14	TRBV27	TRBJ2-7	CASSFGQGSYEQYF
12	TRBV27	TRBJ2-3	CASSSRADTQYF
14	TRBV10-3	TRBJ1-6	CAISEAGTNSPLHF
11	TRBV29-1	TRBJ2-7	CSVGSTYEQYF
17	TRBV4-2	TRBJ2-2	CASTPFRGRGYTGELFF
14	TRBV11-3	TRBJ2-5	CASPGCRYQETQYF
14	TRBV27	TRBJ2-7	CASSLSAESYEQYF
18	TRBV6-1	TRBJ1-6	CASSDYRVTYNRGSPLHF
16	TRBV5-1	TRBJ2-5	CASSPRLAGVQETQYF
15	TRBV11-3	TRBJ2-7	CASTRDSLISSEQYF
11	TRBV27	TRBJ2-7	CASASSNEQYF
16	TRBV4-1	TRBJ2-7	CASSQGPGQLVYEQYF
15	TRBV7-9	TRBJ2-3	CASSLAYTSTDTQYF
11	TRBV11-3	TRBJ2-3	CASSLWHTQYF
16	TRBV6-4	TRBJ2-1	CASSLAGASGANEQFF
14	TRBV16	TRBJ1-2	CASSQSGGVYGYTF
11	TRBV20-1	TRBJ2-7	CSARQGREQYF
14	TRBV9	TRBJ1-1	CASSVQGAATEAFF
17	TRBV14	TRBJ2-7	CASSQDRTSHSSYEQYF
14	TRBV4-1	TRBJ2-1	CASSQAAGDNEQFF
16	TRBV7-8	TRBJ1-5	CASSLVGGGENQPQHF
16	TRBV7-2	TRBJ1-5	CASSLADRGPWQPQHF
13	TRBV27	TRBJ2-7	CASSLSADYEQYF
16	TRBV25-1	TRBJ1-6	CASSEGQISYNSPLHF
12	TRBV28	TRBJ1-5	CASSFQGQPQHF
14	TRBV9	TRBJ1-1	CASSVGQRNTEAFF
15	TRBV7-9	TRBJ2-7	CASSSGGTGTGEQYF